These T cell receptor beta chains were read from a single sample in a study of long-term antiretroviral therapy in people with HIV. Data came from immunoSEQ multiplex PCR; TCRdb stores just in-frame clones and leaves some out. Of over 30,000 clones detected, approximately 80% appear once; the ten largest clones hold approximately 6.2%. The source material was unsorted PBMCs, sampled 0.6 years after starting antiretroviral therapy. The receptor set was obtained from a man aged 18 to 29 with HIV. CDR3s include the opening cysteine and the closing phenylalanine or tryptophan. D genes are given only for firm matches. Size values are once, few and many counts, or a class for expanded clones, and some rows have none.

v_gene	abundance	j_gene	d_gene	CDR3nt	CDR3aa
TRBV15	.	TRBJ2-3	.	TGTGCCACCAGCAGGCCAACGGGAGATACGCAGTATTTT	CATSRPTGDTQYF
TRBV5-1	.	TRBJ1-4	.	TGCGCCAGCAGCCGGCAGACACCAACTAATGAAAAACTGTTTTTT	CASSRQTPTNEKLFF
TRBV5-6	.	TRBJ2-1	.	TGTGCCAGCAGCAAGGGGTGGGAATGGTACAATGAGCAGTTCTTC	CASSKGWEWYNEQFF
TRBV7-9	few	TRBJ2-7	.	TGTGCCAGCAGCCCCGGCGGCTACGAGCAGTACTTC	CASSPGGYEQYF
TRBV25-1	.	TRBJ1-6	.	TGTGCCAGCAGTGAGGGGGGAAGGAATTCACCCCTCCACTTT	CASSEGGRNSPLHF
TRBV30	.	TRBJ2-2	.	TGTGCCTGGACCTCGATCCGGACGGCAACCGGGGAGCTGTTTTTT	CAWTSIRTATGELFF
TRBV13	.	TRBJ1-1	.	TGTGCCAGCAGCTTGACTAGAGCCACTGAAGCTTTCTTT	CASSLTRATEAFF
TRBV30	.	TRBJ2-3	.	TGTGCCTGGAGTGTATACCCAGAAAGGAAAGATACGCAGTATTTT	CAWSVYPERKDTQYF
TRBV4-1	.	TRBJ2-2	.	TGCGCCAGCAGCCAAGTCCGGGAAGGGGACCTGTTTTTT	CASSQVREGDLFF
TRBV9	.	TRBJ1-2	TRBD1	TGTGCCAGCAGCGTAGCTGGGACAGGGGGCTATGGCTACACCTTC	CASSVAGTGGYGYTF
TRBV4-3	.	TRBJ2-7	.	TGCGCCAGCAGCCAAGATCTTCTTTACGAGCAGTACTTC	CASSQDLLYEQYF
TRBV6-5	.	TRBJ1-1	TRBD1	TGTGCCAGCAGTTACGACAGGGGGCGCGGTGAAGCTTTCTTT	CASSYDRGRGEAFF
TRBV7-2	few	TRBJ2-2	.	TGTGCCAGCAGCTTAGTCCGTCCGACCACCGGGGAGCTGTTTTTT	CASSLVRPTTGELFF
TRBV28	.	TRBJ2-3	.	TGTGCCAGCAGTTTCCGGGAGCCGGCCACAGATACGCAGTATTTT	CASSFREPATDTQYF
TRBV4-3	once	TRBJ2-3	.	TGCGCCAGCAGCCAAGATCTCGTGGGAGGAGATACGCAGTATTTT	CASSQDLVGGDTQYF
TRBV28	.	TRBJ2-7	TRBD1	TGTGCCAGCAGCCTTGGGACAGAGCTTTCCTACGAGCAGTACTTC	CASSLGTELSYEQYF